These 3 T cell receptor beta chains were sequenced from one sample in a study of cytomegalovirus exposure and HLA in healthy donors. PCR employed 60 Vbeta and 13 Jbeta primers. The repertoire was sequenced with immunoSEQ multiplex PCR; TCRdb's copy has only in-frame clones and lacks some. Counted here are over 90,000 clones, 65% to 75% occurring once; the ten biggest clones make up less than 15%. Input material: PBMCs. The receptors come from an older woman in good health and CMV-seropositive.

This clone was counted between two and nine times. The V and J genes are TRBV7-6 and TRBJ2-2; D perhaps matches TRBD1 (5 bases). Deletions cut 1 base from V and 3 bases from J, with 9 bases between. This CDR3 contains 15 residues. The V gene's germline CDR1 is SGHVS and CDR2 FNYEAQ. The CDR3 DNA reads TGTGCCAGCAGCTTAGAGCAGGGCTACACCGGGGAGCTGTTTTTT. Amino acid sequence: CASSLEQGYTGELFF.

For this clone: An end of the junction differs from the germline gene, which may be a read error. The chain uses TRBV7-7 and TRBJ2-3; the match to TRBD2 covers 9 bases. Germline assignment: CDR1 SSHAT and CDR2 FNYEAQ (reference sequence). The CDR3 length is 14 residues. CDR3 loop: CASSLAGSTDTQYF. CDR3 bases: TGTGCTAGCAGTCTAGCGGGGAGCACAGATACGCAGTATTTT.

This clone was seen a few times. The chain combines TRBV27 with TRBJ2-1; 13 bases are a match to TRBD2. The CDR3 totals 16 residues. The trim removed 5 bases at V and 2 bases at J, leaving 3 bases unmatched. The germline V gene has CDR1 MNHEY and CDR2 SMNVEV (reference sequence). The DNA for the CDR3 is TGTGCCAGCAGTCCGGGGACTAGCGGGACCTACAATGAGCAGTTCTTC. This gives the protein CASSPGTSGTYNEQFF.